This is a list of T cell receptor beta chains from one sample in a study of T cell responses to AZD1222 COVID-19 vaccine. Measured with immunoSEQ multiplex PCR; TCRdb has only the in-frame clones, and not every one. The sample holds about 260,000 clones, 85% to 95% seen once. Sequenced here: peripheral blood, sampled on day 0 of AZD1222 vaccination. The receptors come from an adult in good health. Each CDR3 is given with its conserved first and last residue. Fields, in order: V gene, J gene, CDR3 protein.

V: TRBV3-1/TRBV3-2
J: TRBJ1-4
CDR3: CASSSTGGREKLFF

V: TRBV2
J: TRBJ2-1
CDR3: CASIDRASYNEQFF

V: TRBV5-8
J: TRBJ1-5
CDR3: CASSSGNQPQHF

V: TRBV6-2/TRBV6-3
J: TRBJ2-5
CDR3: CASSYGGGETQYF

V: TRBV5-1
J: TRBJ1-2
CDR3: CASSSTGGQAYGYTF

V: TRBV5-4
J: TRBJ1-2
CDR3: CASRQEITGTAYGYTF

V: TRBV28
J: TRBJ1-1
CDR3: CASRGQGSTEAFF

V: TRBV19
J: TRBJ1-1
CDR3: CASSNRQVFTEAFF

V: TRBV11-2
J: TRBJ2-7
CDR3: CASSLVRLAGGIEQYF

V: TRBV6-2/TRBV6-3
J: TRBJ2-3
CDR3: CASSPSGSTDTQYF

V: TRBV29-1
J: TRBJ1-5
CDR3: CSVDVGVNQPQHF

V: TRBV5-5
J: TRBJ2-1
CDR3: CASSWGAGESYEQFF

V: TRBV10-3
J: TRBJ1-5
CDR3: CAISESKGGNQPQHF

V: TRBV29-1
J: TRBJ1-4
CDR3: CSVVSSDEKLFF

V: TRBV28
J: TRBJ1-5
CDR3: CASSRDAYGPQHF

V: TRBV20-1
J: TRBJ1-1
CDR3: CSAQVAFF

V: TRBV18
J: TRBJ2-1
CDR3: CASSPVTSGNNEQFF

V: TRBV7-3
J: TRBJ1-1
CDR3: CASSQGSNTEAFF

V: TRBV3-1/TRBV3-2
J: TRBJ1-2
CDR3: CASSLGTGANYGYTF

V: TRBV7-3
J: TRBJ2-3
CDR3: CASSTGLAGRGTDTQYF

V: TRBV28
J: TRBJ1-2
CDR3: CASTLTGNYGYTF

V: TRBV2
J: TRBJ1-5
CDR3: CASSAGRENQPQHF

V: TRBV10-3
J: TRBJ2-3
CDR3: CAISPAGRSGDTQYF

V: TRBV27
J: TRBJ1-2
CDR3: CASSPRQGLYYGYTF

V: TRBV2
J: TRBJ1-1
CDR3: CASSVGGMNTEAFF

V: TRBV28
J: TRBJ2-3
CDR3: CASSPLLAGLTDTQYF

V: TRBV28
J: TRBJ2-3
CDR3: CASSSPGTGPDTQYF

V: TRBV7-9
J: TRBJ1-2
CDR3: CASSLAEGAYGYTF

V: TRBV7-2
J: TRBJ2-1
CDR3: CASSHPTRGGSAYNEQFF

V: TRBV19
J: TRBJ2-7
CDR3: CASSTGPFIEQYF

V: TRBV9
J: TRBJ1-3
CDR3: CASSVRGDFGNTIYF

V: TRBV24-1
J: TRBJ1-1
CDR3: CATSDSEEAEAFF

V: TRBV7-9
J: TRBJ1-1
CDR3: CASSLLSTEAFF

V: TRBV27
J: TRBJ2-7
CDR3: CASSDPGTTDYEQYF

V: TRBV6-5
J: TRBJ1-2
CDR3: CASSYSSGSLYGYTF

V: TRBV5-1
J: TRBJ1-5
CDR3: CASSLSGRQPQHF

V: TRBV5-4
J: TRBJ2-3
CDR3: CASSVLAGGTDTQYF

V: TRBV5-1
J: TRBJ1-1
CDR3: CASSLRGSTEAFF

V: TRBV5-4
J: TRBJ2-7
CDR3: CASSLYSGAGSYEQYF

V: TRBV7-9
J: TRBJ1-5
CDR3: CASSLQGDWGNQPQHF

V: TRBV6-1
J: TRBJ2-5
CDR3: CASSESPGQGGETQYF

V: TRBV7-9
J: TRBJ2-7
CDR3: CASSLEGPPTVSGYEQYF

V: TRBV19
J: TRBJ1-5
CDR3: CASSIDRRGSGQPQHF

V: TRBV28
J: TRBJ2-1
CDR3: CASRPQGYNEQFF

V: TRBV2
J: TRBJ1-6
CDR3: CASGGRTDNSPLHF

V: TRBV19
J: TRBJ1-1
CDR3: CASRTGGGSTEAFF

V: TRBV27
J: TRBJ2-4
CDR3: CASSPGTGGEAQYF

V: TRBV6-4
J: TRBJ1-1
CDR3: CASSVEANTEAFF

V: TRBV9
J: TRBJ2-7
CDR3: CASSVVSSYEQYF

V: TRBV7-6
J: TRBJ2-2
CDR3: CASSLVGSDTGELFF

V: TRBV5-1
J: TRBJ1-2
CDR3: CASTPATANYGYTF

V: TRBV7-2
J: TRBJ1-6
CDR3: CASSSQGSGGSPLHF

V: TRBV20-1
J: TRBJ1-2
CDR3: CSASDYGYTF

V: TRBV6-5
J: TRBJ1-1
CDR3: CASSTGRERNTEAFF

V: TRBV7-9
J: TRBJ1-5
CDR3: CASSLGQNNQPQHF